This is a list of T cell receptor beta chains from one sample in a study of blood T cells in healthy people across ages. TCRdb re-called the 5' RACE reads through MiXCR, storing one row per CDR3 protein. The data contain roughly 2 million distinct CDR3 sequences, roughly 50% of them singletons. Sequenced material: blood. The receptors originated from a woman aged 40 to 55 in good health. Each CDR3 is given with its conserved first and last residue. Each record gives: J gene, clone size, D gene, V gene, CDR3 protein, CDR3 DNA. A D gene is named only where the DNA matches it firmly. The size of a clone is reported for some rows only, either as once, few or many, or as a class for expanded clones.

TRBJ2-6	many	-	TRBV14	CASSDPSGANVLTF	TGTGCCAGCAGTGATCCGTCTGGGGCCAACGTCCTGACTTTC
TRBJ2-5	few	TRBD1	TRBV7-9	CASSSPGEGARETQYF	TGTGCCAGCAGCTCCCCCGGCGAGGGGGCGAGAGAGACCCAGTACTTC
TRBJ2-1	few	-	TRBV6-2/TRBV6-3	CASGHGGEQFF	TGTGCCAGCGGCCACGGCGGCGAGCAGTTCTTC
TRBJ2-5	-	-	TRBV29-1	CSVVGGGHQETQYF	TGCAGCGTTGTCGGGGGCGGCCACCAAGAGACCCAGTACTTC
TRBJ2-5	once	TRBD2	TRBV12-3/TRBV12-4	CASSANLGLAGVGETQYF	TGTGCCAGCAGTGCCAACCTCGGACTAGCGGGGGTTGGAGAGACCCAGTACTTC
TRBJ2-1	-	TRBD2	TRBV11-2	CASSPLGSGGNEQFF	TGTGCCAGCAGCCCGCTGGGTAGCGGGGGTAATGAGCAGTTCTTC
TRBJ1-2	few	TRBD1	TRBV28	CASSRQGIYGYTF	TGTGCCAGCAGTCGACAGGGCATATATGGCTACACCTTC
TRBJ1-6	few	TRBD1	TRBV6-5	CASSYSGRGRSYNSPLHF	TGTGCCAGCAGTTACAGTGGCAGGGGGCGATCCTATAATTCACCCCTCCACTTT
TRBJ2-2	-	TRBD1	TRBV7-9	CASSPGQTGELFF	TGTGCCAGCAGCCCGGGACAGACCGGGGAGCTGTTTTTT
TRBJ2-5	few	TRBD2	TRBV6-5	CASSYHGTSGGETQYF	TGTGCCAGCAGTTACCACGGGACTAGCGGGGGAGAGACCCAGTACTTC
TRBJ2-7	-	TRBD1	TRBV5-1	CASSSNRGQRYEQYF	TGCGCCAGCAGCTCGAACAGGGGGCAGCGTTACGAGCAGTACTTC
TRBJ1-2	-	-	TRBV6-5	CASTNGYYGYTF	TGTGCCAGCACCAACGGGTACTATGGCTACACCTTC
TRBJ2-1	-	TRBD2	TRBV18	CASSLVAGGPRGEQFF	TGTGCCAGCTCACTGGTCGCGGGGGGTCCCCGGGGTGAGCAGTTCTTC
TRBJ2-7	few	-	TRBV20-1	CSARAGQGYEQYF	TGCAGTGCTAGAGCGGGTCAAGGCTACGAGCAGTACTTC
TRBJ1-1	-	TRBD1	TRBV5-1	CASSVGQGGLNTEAFF	TGCGCCAGCAGCGTGGGACAGGGAGGATTGAACACTGAAGCTTTCTTT
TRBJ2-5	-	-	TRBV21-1	CASSIGRREETQYF	TGTGCCAGCAGCATCGGACGGAGGGAAGAGACCCAGTACTTC
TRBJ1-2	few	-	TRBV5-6	CASSARQAPRYGYTF	TGTGCCAGCAGCGCCAGACAGGCGCCTCGCTATGGCTACACCTTC
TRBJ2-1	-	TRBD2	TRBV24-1	CATSDSGGQQFF	TGTGCCACCAGTGATTCGGGAGGCCAGCAGTTCTTC
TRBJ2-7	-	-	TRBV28	CASSSTIYEQYF	TGTGCCAGCAGTTCAACAATTTACGAGCAGTACTTC
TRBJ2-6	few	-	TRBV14	CASSQGTSRANVLTF	TGTGCCAGCAGCCAAGGGACTTCTAGGGCCAACGTCCTGACTTTC
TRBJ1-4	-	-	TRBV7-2	CACSSGKQGYEKLFF	TGTGCCTGCAGCTCAGGGAAACAGGGATATGAAAAACTGTTTTTT
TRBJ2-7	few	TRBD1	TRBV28	CASNTGVYEQYF	TGTGCCAGCAATACAGGGGTCTACGAGCAGTACTTC
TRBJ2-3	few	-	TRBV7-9	CASSLASIGDWNTDTQYF	TGTGCCAGCAGCTTAGCGAGTATAGGGGACTGGAACACAGATACGCAGTATTTT
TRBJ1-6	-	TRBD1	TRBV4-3	CASSHTGQGSSPLHF	TGCGCCAGCAGCCACACAGGACAGGGGAGTTCACCCCTCCACTTT
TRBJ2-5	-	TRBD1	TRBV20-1	CSARGQGVGNEQYF	TGCAGTGCTAGAGGACAGGGGGTGGGAAATGAGCAGTACTTC
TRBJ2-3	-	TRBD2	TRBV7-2	CASSLVSTSGGVDTQYF	TGTGCCAGCAGCTTAGTCTCGACTAGCGGGGGGGTGGATACGCAGTATTTT
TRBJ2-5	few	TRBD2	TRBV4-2	CASSLKRGAGETQYF	TGTGCCAGCAGCCTTAAGCGGGGGGCGGGAGAGACCCAGTACTTC
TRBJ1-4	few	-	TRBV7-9	CASTDSQSPEKLFF	TGTGCCAGCACAGACAGTCAGAGCCCTGAAAAACTGTTTTTT
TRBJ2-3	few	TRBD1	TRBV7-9	CASRDWDRSVDTQYF	TGTGCCAGCAGAGATTGGGACAGGAGCGTAGATACGCAGTATTTT
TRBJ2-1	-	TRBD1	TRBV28	CTSSRGQGSYNEQFF	TGTACCAGCAGTCGCGGACAGGGATCCTACAATGAGCAGTTCTTC
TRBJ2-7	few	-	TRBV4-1	CASSQIAEGPDYEQYF	TGCGCCAGCAGCCAAATTGCCGAGGGGCCAGACTACGAGCAGTACTTC
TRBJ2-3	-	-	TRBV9	CASSSPGAGTDTQYF	TGTGCCAGCAGCTCCCCGGGGGCTGGGACAGATACGCAGTATTTT
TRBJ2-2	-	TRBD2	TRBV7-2	CASSSRGLATGELFF	TGTGCCAGCAGCTCCCGGGGACTAGCCACCGGGGAGCTGTTTTTT
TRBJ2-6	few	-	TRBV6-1	CASNPGHGLSGANVLTF	TGTGCCAGTAATCCGGGACACGGCCTCTCTGGGGCCAACGTCCTGACTTTC
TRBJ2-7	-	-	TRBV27	CASSLSPSRGTYEQYF	TGTGCCAGCAGTTTATCCCCCTCCCGGGGAACCTACGAGCAGTACTTC
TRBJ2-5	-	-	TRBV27	CASSLSWGLQETQYF	TGTGCCAGCAGTTTATCGTGGGGCCTCCAAGAGACCCAGTACTTC
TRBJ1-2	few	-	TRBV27	CASSPGSFYYTF	TGTGCCAGCAGCCCCGGGAGTTTCTACTACACCTTC
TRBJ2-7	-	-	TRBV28	CASNDPGQPYEQYF	TGTGCCAGCAACGACCCTGGACAGCCCTACGAGCAGTACTTC
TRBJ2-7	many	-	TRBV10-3	CAISGDSYEQYF	TGTGCCATCTCAGGGGACTCCTACGAGCAGTACTTC
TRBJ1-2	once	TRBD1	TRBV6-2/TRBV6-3	CASRSDGQGNYGYTF	TGTGCCAGCAGGAGCGACGGACAGGGAAACTATGGCTACACCTTC
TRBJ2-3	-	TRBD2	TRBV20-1	CSARDPHSGGTDTQYF	TGCAGTGCTAGAGATCCTCACAGCGGGGGGACAGATACGCAGTATTTT
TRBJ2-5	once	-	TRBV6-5	CASSYARVRETQYF	TGTGCCAGCAGCTATGCCAGGGTGAGGGAGACCCAGTACTTC
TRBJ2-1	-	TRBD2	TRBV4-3	CASSQDWRGGFEQFF	TGCGCCAGCAGCCAAGATTGGCGGGGGGGGTTTGAGCAGTTCTTC
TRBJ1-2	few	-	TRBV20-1	CSARGSLSRHYTF	TGCAGTGCTAGAGGATCCTTGAGCAGGCACTACACCTTC